This TCR beta chain was captured by sequencing in a study of T cell repertoires in cytomegalovirus infection. In the study overall: A matching HLA type, together with CMV infection, was signaled by public TCR beta signatures. Study-wide points: Dominating the ex vivo response were HLA-C-restricted CMV-specific TCR beta clonotypes.

This clonotype came up many times. Its antigen is unidentified. Looked up from germline, CDR1 is SGHTA and CDR2 is FQGNSA. The CDR3 covers 15 residues. V lost 2 bases to trimming and J lost 5 bases, with 15 bases between them. Via MiXCR, TCRdb re-called the reads, giving one row per CDR3 protein. The table records some 300,000 distinct CDR3 sequences, roughly 15% of them present only once. Sequenced sample: PBMCs. V gene TRBV7-2 combines with J gene TRBJ1-1; D gene ambiguous. This clonotype was obtained from a human donor in good health (CMV status not recorded). Some clones in this sample may be carry-over from other donors' samples. CDR3 protein: CASSLWARSSTEAFF. The CDR3 DNA reads as TGTGCCAGCAGCTTATGGGCGAGGTCGTCGACTGAAGCTTTCTTT.